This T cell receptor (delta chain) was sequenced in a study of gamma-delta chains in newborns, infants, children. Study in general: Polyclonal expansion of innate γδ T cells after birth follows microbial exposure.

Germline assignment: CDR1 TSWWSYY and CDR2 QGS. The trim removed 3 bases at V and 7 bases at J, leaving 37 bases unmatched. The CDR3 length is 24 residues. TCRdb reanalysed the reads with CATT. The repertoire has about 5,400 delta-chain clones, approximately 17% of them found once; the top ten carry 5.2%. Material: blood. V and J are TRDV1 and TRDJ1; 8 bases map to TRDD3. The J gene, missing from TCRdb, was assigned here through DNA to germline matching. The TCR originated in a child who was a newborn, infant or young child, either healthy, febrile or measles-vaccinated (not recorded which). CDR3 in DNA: TGTGCTCTTGGGGACGCAAGCACCATCTTTCCCGCGCCCCGTACTGGGGGGCCCCTTTGTAAACTCATCTTT. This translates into CALGDASTIFPAPRTGGPLCKLIF.